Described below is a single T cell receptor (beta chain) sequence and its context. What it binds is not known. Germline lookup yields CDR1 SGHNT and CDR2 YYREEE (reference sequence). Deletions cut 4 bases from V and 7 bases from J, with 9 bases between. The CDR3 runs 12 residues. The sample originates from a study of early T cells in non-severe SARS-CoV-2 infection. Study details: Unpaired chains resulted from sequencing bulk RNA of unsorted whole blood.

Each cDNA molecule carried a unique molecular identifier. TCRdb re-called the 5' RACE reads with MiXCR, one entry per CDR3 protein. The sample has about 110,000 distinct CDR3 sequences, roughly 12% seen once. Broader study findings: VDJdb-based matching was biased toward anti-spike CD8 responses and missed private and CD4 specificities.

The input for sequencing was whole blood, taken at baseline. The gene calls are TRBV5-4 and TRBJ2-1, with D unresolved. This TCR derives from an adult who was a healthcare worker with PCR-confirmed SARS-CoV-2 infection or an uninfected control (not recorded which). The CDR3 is CASSGKNNEQFF. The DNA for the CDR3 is TGTGCCAGCAGCGGGAAGAATAATGAGCAGTTCTTC.